The clone carrying this T cell receptor beta chain appeared a few times. Its antigen remains unknown. Amplification targeted TCR beta CDR3 regions from RNA transcripts. Researchers ran a first-round RT-PCR on the TCR CDR3 using the HTBI primer set. TCRdb called the multiplex PCR reads again in MiXCR, with one record for every CDR3 protein. This sample has a few hundred thousand distinct CDR3 sequences, with more than 20% found just once. This sample is drawn from a study of T cells in Graves' hyperthyroidism and ophthalmopathy. Overall study: Before any treatment, at initial diagnosis, peripheral blood was collected.

This CDR3 has 17 residues. J gave up 1 base and V 1 base, and 1 base lay outside the gene matches. Graves' hyperthyroidism showing no ophthalmopathy progression within 18 months was considered stable. Study-wide findings and caveats: Model predictions of ophthalmopathy came a median roughly 6.7 months before onset.

The specimen sequenced was blood. This TCR was recovered from a man between 45 and 60 years old with Graves' hyperthyroidism. The chain recombines TRBV12-3 or TRBV12-4 with TRBJ2-5, with 15 bases fitting TRBD2. The CDR3 DNA is TGTGCCAGCAGTTTAGGGACTAGCGGGAGGGTCCAAGAGACCCAGTACTTC. Encoded protein: CASSLGTSGRVQETQYF.